These 20 T cell receptor beta chains were sequenced from one sample in a study of T cell changes during pregnancy in multiple sclerosis (dated by TCRdb to between 2018 and 2020). The receptor library was made with the immunoSEQ multiplex PCR assay. TCRdb holds this immuneACCESS table with in-frame rearrangements only. Some clones are missing; in checked studies, unresolved V genes explain under half, and the rest has no known cause. The sample table holds under 95,000 clones, of which just under 95% were seen once. The ten largest make up 0.75% of the sample. The source material was peripheral blood, sampled in the second trimester of pregnancy. The receptors were gathered from a female donor in good health, enrolled as a control in a pregnancy study.

The V and J genes are TRBV7-3 and TRBJ1-2; TRBD1 agrees at 8 bases. The CDR3 runs 17 residues. CDR1 is SGHTA, CDR2 FQGTGA, per germline. V trimming: 1 base; J trimming: 5 bases; junction bases outside the gene matches: 12. This chain's CDR3 is CASSLIGTGGGYYGYTF. In DNA form, the CDR3 reads TGTGCCAGCAGCTTAATCGGAACAGGGGGAGGTTATTATGGCTACACCTTC.

J is TRBJ2-7 and V is TRBV4-1; the D is unclear. CDR3 size: 10 residues. Trimming removed 0 bases from V and 13 bases from J, with 7 bases in between. Germline CDR1 MGHRA, CDR2 YSYEKL. As DNA, the CDR3 is TGCGCCAGCAGCCAAGATCGTCTATACTTC. Its protein is CASSQDRLYF.

The genes are TRBV7-2 and TRBJ1-2; D not resolved. The germline V gene has CDR1 SGHTA and CDR2 FQGNSA. This CDR3 is built from 10 residues. With 5 bases removed from V and 8 bases from J, the gap between germline ends came to 6 bases. The CDR3 loop reads CASSGGGYTF. DNA for the CDR3: TGTGCCAGCAGCGGCGGAGGCTACACCTTC. The entire variable domain, with the rest obtained from reference TRBV7-2 and TRBJ1-2, is as follows: GAGVSQSPSNKVTEKGKDVELRCDPISGHTALYWYRQSLGQGLEFLIYFQGNSAPDKSGLPSDRFSAERTGGSVSTLTIQRTQQEDSAVYLCASSGGGYTFGSGTRLTVV.

The J gene is TRBJ2-2, the V gene TRBV15; D gene uncertain. The germline V gene has CDR1 LNHNV and CDR2 YYDKDF (reference sequence). Trimming stripped 1 base from V and 6 bases from J, with 18 bases between. This CDR3 region has 17 residues. CDR3 protein: CATSRATTHSDPGELFF. CDR3 DNA: TGTGCCACCAGCAGAGCTACTACCCATTCGGATCCCGGGGAGCTGTTTTTT.

The chain uses TRBV7-2 and TRBJ1-1; TRBD1 might be the D (6 bases). Trimming stripped 0 bases from V and 6 bases from J, with 11 bases between. There are 14 residues in the CDR3. Germline V lookup: CDR1 SGHTA, CDR2 FQGNSA. CDR3 nucleotide sequence: TGTGCCAGCAGCTTAGCGTTGAAGGGGGCTGAAGCTTTCTTT. The encoded protein is CASSLALKGAEAFF.

This chain links TRBV18 with TRBJ1-1, with unresolved D. Germline V gene data show CDR1 as KGHSH and CDR2 as LQKENI. The CDR3 covers 15 residues. Trimming pared 1 base from V and 2 bases from J, leaving 11 bases between. CDR3: CASSPQQAENTEAFF. Written as DNA, the CDR3 is TGTGCCAGCTCACCACAGCAGGCCGAAAACACTGAAGCTTTCTTT. The full variable domain, completed using reference TRBV18 and TRBJ1-1, is NAGVMQNPRHLVRRRGQEARLRCSPMKGHSHVYWYRQLPEEGLKFMVYLQKENIIDESGMPKERFSAEFPKEGPSILRIQQVVRGDSAAYFCASSPQQAENTEAFFGQGTRLTVV.

The chain has TRBV9 and TRBJ2-7, with 8 bases fitting TRBD2. The germline V gene encodes CDR1 SGDLS and CDR2 YYNGEE. The CDR3 runs to 15 residues. Losses at the gene ends were 4 bases for V and 2 bases for J; bases not matched to a gene: 8. The CDR3 sequence is CASSPGGGSAYEQYF. CDR3 sequence (DNA): TGTGCCAGCAGCCCGGGGGGGGGCAGTGCCTACGAGCAGTACTTC.

The V gene is TRBV9, the J gene TRBJ2-5, with 8 bases matching TRBD1. Germline V gene data show CDR1 as SGDLS and CDR2 as YYNGEE. The CDR3 sequence is 16 residues long. The V and J ends lost 0 bases and 4 bases, in that order; junction bases with no gene match: 8. The CDR3, as DNA: TGTGCCAGCAGCGTAGAATTCACAGGGGGTGTAGAGACCCAGTACTTC. This codes for CASSVEFTGGVETQYF.

The V call is TRBV30, the J call TRBJ2-3, with 8 nucleotides matching TRBD2. The CDR3 covers 16 residues. CDR1 and CDR2 from the germline V gene are GTSNPN and SVGIG (reference sequence). After removal of 4 bases from V and 7 bases from J, the junction contained 16 bases not matched to a gene. CDR3 nucleotides: TGTGCCTGGAAGGGGACGGCGGGGGGAGCCGCAAATACGCAGTATTTT. Protein product: CAWKGTAGGAANTQYF.

CDR3 sequence reads: CASSPLSNTEAFF. CDR3 bases: TGTGCCAGCTCACCACTATCGAACACTGAAGCTTTCTTT. The rearrangement uses TRBV18 and TRBJ1-1; D unclear. CDR3 size: 13 residues. V was shortened by 1 base and J by 1 base, with 4 bases between the two germline ends. The V gene's germline CDR1 is KGHSH and CDR2 LQKENI.

The chain carries TRBV9 and TRBJ2-7; 9 bases are a match to TRBD1. The trim removed 4 bases at V and 2 bases at J, leaving 7 bases unmatched. The germline gives CDR1 SGDLS, CDR2 YYNGEE. The CDR3 length is 15 residues. DNA for the CDR3: TGTGCCAGCAGCCCAGGGACAGGGCGCCCCTACGAGCAGTACTTC. Amino acid sequence: CASSPGTGRPYEQYF.

The rearrangement uses TRBV10-3 and TRBJ1-4; tentatively, D is TRBD1 (5 bases). Trimming cost V 3 bases and J 6 bases, with 14 bases left between them. CDR1 and CDR2 from the germline V gene are ENHRY and SYGVKD. This CDR3 spans 15 amino acids. The CDR3 DNA reads as TGTGCCATCAGTGAACTGGGGGGAGGTGATGAAAAACTGTTTTTT. Translating it yields CAISELGGGDEKLFF.

The CDR3 sequence: CASSRTENTEAFF. The CDR3 region has the DNA TGTGCCAGCTCCCGTACAGAAAACACTGAAGCTTTCTTT. The chain is built from TRBV18 and TRBJ1-1; no clear D gene. The CDR3 sequence is 13 residues long. The V end was cut by 6 bases, the J end by 2 bases, with 10 bases between. Germline V CDR1 and CDR2: KGHSH, LQKENI.

V is TRBV27 and J is TRBJ1-1; D perhaps matches TRBD1 (6 bases). This CDR3 has 12 residues. From germline, CDR1 is MNHEY and CDR2 SMNVEV (reference sequence). V was shortened by 3 bases and J by 11 bases, with 13 bases between the two germline ends. The CDR3 reads CASSFGGGTAFF. CDR3 in DNA: TGTGCCAGCAGTTTCGGGGGGGGCACTGCTTTCTTT.

The chain carries TRBV7-8 and TRBJ1-1; 10 bases are shared with TRBD1. The CDR3 has 17 amino acids. V gave up 4 bases and J gave up 2 bases; unmatched junction bases: 10. CDR1 SGHVS and CDR2 FQNEAQ come from the germline V gene. The DNA for the CDR3 is TGTGCCAGCAGCTCTCGGGGGACAGGGGCGACAAACACTGAAGCTTTCTTT. This codes for CASSSRGTGATNTEAFF.

The chain employs TRBV15 and TRBJ1-4, with D unclear. Trimming removed 0 bases at V and 5 bases at J, with 13 bases between. This CDR3 has 16 residues. Germline-derived CDR1 and CDR2 are LNHNV and YYDKDF (reference sequence). CDR3 residues: CATSRDYGRINEKLFF. The CDR3 DNA reads TGTGCCACCAGCAGAGATTATGGCAGGATAAATGAAAAACTGTTTTTT.

This clone occurred once. CDR3 sequence reads: CASSYTGATEAFF. CDR3 DNA sequence: TGTGCCAGCAGCTACACAGGGGCCACTGAAGCTTTCTTT. The chain employs TRBV7-9 and TRBJ1-1; 7 bases are a match to TRBD1. Per germline, CDR1 SEHNR and CDR2 FQNEAQ (reference sequence). The V segment lost 4 bases and the J segment 4 bases; nucleotides outside the gene matches: 3. The CDR3 runs 13 residues.

The genes are TRBV29-1 and TRBJ2-7; D is perhaps TRBD2 (5 bases). Between the trimmed V and J ends, which lost 6 bases and 0 bases, there was a span of 12 bases. This CDR3 is 13 amino acids long. CDR1 SQVTM and CDR2 ANQGSEA come from the germline V gene. The CDR3 loop is CSVSRGPSYEQYF. DNA of the CDR3: TGCAGCGTAAGCCGCGGGCCCTCCTACGAGCAGTACTTC.

This rearrangement joins TRBV4-2 to TRBJ2-1, with D possibly TRBD2 on 6 matching bases. Germline values: CDR1 LGHNA, CDR2 YNFKEQ. Trimming stripped 4 bases from V and 2 bases from J, with 24 bases between. This CDR3 is built from 19 residues. The DNA of the CDR3 is TGTGCCAGCAGCCGCCAATTCTGGGTGGGACTCGAAACCTACAATGAGCAGTTCTTC. Protein sequence: CASSRQFWVGLETYNEQFF.

The rearrangement links TRBV5-3 to TRBJ2-1, with a possible D match to TRBD1 (6 bases). TRBV5-3 belongs to the ORF category, with a function that is uncertain. The V gene lost 5 bases and the J gene lost 5 bases, with 8 bases spanning the gap. This CDR3 is 12 amino acids long. The CDR3 bases are TGTGCCAGAAGGGGACAAAACAATGAGCAGTTCTTC. Translated, it gives CARRGQNNEQFF.